The rows below give T cell receptor beta chains drawn from one sample of a study of T cells in Graves' hyperthyroidism and ophthalmopathy. In TCRdb, the multiplex PCR reads were re-called with MiXCR into one record per CDR3 protein. This sample has 300,000 to 450,000 distinct CDR3 sequences; approximately 18% occur once, and the top ten carry approximately 30%. The sequencing input was blood. The receptors were gathered from a woman in her thirties with Graves' hyperthyroidism that later progressed to Graves' ophthalmopathy. CDR3s include the opening cysteine and the closing phenylalanine or tryptophan. D genes are given only for firm matches. Some rows have no size entry. The others give once, few or many, or a class for an expanded clone.

J gene	D gene	clone size	V gene	CDR3 protein	CDR3 DNA
TRBJ2-5	-	many	TRBV20-1	CSARRRVTQYF	TGCAGTGCTCGCAGGAGGGTGACCCAGTACTTC
TRBJ1-2	-	-	TRBV12-3/TRBV12-4	CASSFLQTRGGYTF	TGTGCCAGCAGTTTTCTCCAGACCCGAGGTGGCTACACCTTC
TRBJ1-1	TRBD1	-	TRBV19	CASSMPGQMNTEAFF	TGTGCCAGTAGTATGCCGGGACAGATGAACACTGAAGCTTTCTTT
TRBJ1-1	-	many	TRBV7-9	CASSPPVTGLRGTEAFF	TGTGCCAGCAGCCCCCCGGTGACCGGCCTCCGAGGCACTGAAGCTTTCTTT
TRBJ1-6	-	many	TRBV27	CASSLGAEGGYNSPLHF	TGTGCCAGCAGTTTGGGTGCCGAGGGTGGCTATAATTCACCCCTCCACTTT
TRBJ1-2	TRBD1	many	TRBV18	CASSPDQGDGYTF	TGTGCCAGCTCACCAGATCAGGGGGATGGCTACACCTTC
TRBJ2-7	TRBD2	-	TRBV6-2/TRBV6-3	CASSSWEGSYEQYF	TGTGCCAGCAGTTCTTGGGAGGGCTCTTACGAGCAGTACTTC
TRBJ2-4	TRBD2	many	TRBV20-1	CSARGVAGVIDIQYF	TGCAGTGCTAGAGGAGTAGCGGGAGTGATTGACATTCAGTACTTC
TRBJ2-4	-	-	TRBV20-1	CSARDIKGRNIQYF	TGCAGTGCTAGAGATATTAAGGGACGCAACATTCAGTACTTC
TRBJ1-2	-	-	TRBV7-8	CASSLETAEYGYTF	TGTGCCAGCAGCTTGGAGACAGCGGAATATGGCTACACCTTC
TRBJ2-7	-	many	TRBV11-2	CASEAGATYEQYF	TGTGCCAGCGAGGCAGGAGCGACCTACGAGCAGTACTTC
TRBJ1-4	-	many	TRBV27	CASSRGRGEKLFF	TGTGCCAGCAGCCGTGGACGGGGAGAAAAACTGTTTTTT
TRBJ1-1	-	many	TRBV11-3	CASSLGGHPEAFF	TGTGCCAGCAGCTTAGGGGGACATCCTGAAGCTTTCTTT
TRBJ2-5	-	-	TRBV5-1	CASSLAAGRETQYF	TGCGCCAGCAGCTTGGCCGCAGGGAGGGAGACCCAGTACTTC
TRBJ2-1	TRBD2	-	TRBV14	CASSRRSGRGSYNGQFF	TGTGCCAGCAGCCGACGAAGTGGGAGGGGCTCCTACAATGGGCAGTTCTTC
TRBJ2-7	-	-	TRBV28	CASSLGGGRTYGQYF	TGTGCCAGCAGTTTAGGAGGTGGCAGGACCTACGGGCAGTACTTC
TRBJ2-1	-	many	TRBV30	CAWSRGTGDEQFF	TGTGCCTGGAGTCGGGGGACGGGCGATGAGCAGTTCTTC
TRBJ2-3	-	many	TRBV2	CATTLQGGNTDTQYF	TGTGCCACAACACTGCAGGGTGGGAACACAGATACGCAGTATTTT
TRBJ1-4	TRBD1	many	TRBV2	CATRLTGGREKLFF	TGTGCCACCCGATTGACAGGGGGCAGAGAAAAACTGTTTTTT
TRBJ1-2	-	-	TRBV2	CASSETAYGYTF	TGTGCCAGCAGCGAGACGGCGTATGGCTACACCTTC
TRBJ1-3	TRBD1	few	TRBV7-9	CASSRTRDRGSSGNTIYF	TGTGCCAGCAGCCGGACCCGGGACAGGGGATCCTCTGGAAACACCATATATTTT
TRBJ2-5	-	many	TRBV20-1	CSARDIQGKETQYF	TGCAGTGCTAGAGATATACAGGGTAAAGAGACCCAGTACTTC
TRBJ2-7	TRBD2	many	TRBV5-1	CASASRRFSGTTYEQYF	TGCGCCAGCGCTTCTCGGAGATTTAGCGGGACGACCTACGAGCAGTACTTC
TRBJ2-1	TRBD2	many	TRBV3-1	CASSQAFSGLAYNEQFF	TGTGCCAGCAGCCAAGCATTTTCCGGACTAGCTTACAATGAGCAGTTCTTC
TRBJ2-7	-	many	TRBV11-2	CASSLEGTVQYF	TGTGCCAGCAGCTTAGAGGGCACTGTGCAGTACTTC
TRBJ2-7	-	few	TRBV5-8	CASSFTDSFSYEQYF	TGTGCCAGCAGCTTCACGGACAGTTTCTCCTACGAGCAGTACTTC
TRBJ2-7	TRBD1	many	TRBV29-1	CSGRTGSSYEQYF	TGCAGCGGACGGACAGGTAGCTCCTACGAGCAGTACTTC
TRBJ2-5	-	many	TRBV4-1	CASSRGRRETQYF	TGCGCCAGCAGCCGGGGACGAAGAGAGACCCAGTACTTC
TRBJ1-1	-	-	TRBV12-3/TRBV12-4	CASKTSPHTEAFF	TGTGCCAGCAAGACAAGTCCCCACACTGAAGCTTTCTTT
TRBJ2-2	-	many	TRBV6-4	CASSDSAANPATGELFF	TGTGCCAGCAGTGACTCGGCTGCCAACCCGGCCACCGGGGAGCTGTTTTTT
TRBJ1-4	-	many	TRBV11-2	CASINLGDPNEKLFF	TGTGCCAGCATCAACCTGGGGGATCCTAATGAAAAACTGTTTTTT
TRBJ2-7	-	many	TRBV12-3/TRBV12-4	CASSWTEYEQYF	TGTGCCAGCAGCTGGACAGAGTACGAGCAGTACTTC
TRBJ1-2	-	many	TRBV28	CASSVRTARSYGYTF	TGTGCCAGCAGTGTGAGAACAGCCCGTTCCTATGGCTACACCTTC
TRBJ1-3	-	many	TRBV7-9	CASSRGENTIYF	TGTGCCAGCAGCCGCGGCGAGAACACCATATATTTT
TRBJ2-7	-	many	TRBV20-1	CSARDSVSLGSEQYF	TGCAGTGCTAGAGATTCGGTATCCCTCGGGTCCGAGCAGTACTTC
TRBJ2-3	TRBD2	many	TRBV27	CASRDKTSGVADTQYF	TGTGCCAGCAGGGATAAGACTAGCGGGGTTGCAGATACGCAGTATTTT
TRBJ2-3	TRBD1	many	TRBV11-2	CASSSWDRGRYF	TGTGCCAGCAGCTCCTGGGACAGGGGGCGGTATTTT
TRBJ2-7	-	many	TRBV28	CASSLWNVGTPTEQYF	TGTGCCAGCAGTTTATGGAACGTAGGGACCCCCACCGAGCAGTACTTC
TRBJ2-3	-	many	TRBV7-9	CASSAPLGFYGTDTQYF	TGTGCCAGCAGCGCCCCCCTCGGGTTTTATGGCACAGATACGCAGTATTTT
TRBJ1-2	-	many	TRBV28	CASTPRGEGAVYGYTF	TGTGCCAGCACACCCCGGGGTGAGGGCGCGGTCTATGGCTACACCTTC
TRBJ1-2	-	many	TRBV6-1	CASSEFRWGEYGYTF	TGTGCCAGCAGTGAATTTCGATGGGGTGAATATGGCTACACCTTC
TRBJ2-7	TRBD2	few	TRBV28	CASTPSGRSHEQYF	TGTGCCAGCACCCCTAGCGGGAGGTCCCACGAGCAGTACTTC
TRBJ2-6	-	many	TRBV7-9	CASSSLDSGANVLTF	TGTGCCAGCAGCTCGCTGGACTCTGGGGCCAACGTCCTGACTTTC
TRBJ2-1	-	many	TRBV19	CASTFGSYNEQFF	TGTGCCAGTACCTTCGGCTCCTACAATGAGCAGTTCTTC
TRBJ1-4	-	-	TRBV6-1	CASSEFPANNEKLFF	TGTGCCAGCAGTGAGTTTCCCGCTAATAATGAAAAACTGTTTTTT
TRBJ2-5	-	many	TRBV10-2	CASSEFYQGMKTQYF	TGCGCCAGCAGTGAGTTCTACCAGGGGATGAAGACCCAGTACTTC
TRBJ2-2	-	-	TRBV29-1	CSVEPSNTGELFF	TGCAGCGTTGAACCCTCCAACACCGGGGAGCTGTTTTTT
TRBJ2-3	TRBD2	many	TRBV28	CASSSPAAGEDTQYF	TGTGCCAGCAGTTCCCCCGCGGCGGGAGAAGATACGCAGTATTTT
TRBJ2-1	TRBD2	few	TRBV29-1	CSVEEFRERGGNEQFF	TGCAGCGTTGAAGAATTCAGGGAGCGGGGGGGGAATGAGCAGTTCTTC
TRBJ1-4	-	many	TRBV28	CASQIPPGEKLFF	TGTGCCAGTCAGATTCCCCCGGGTGAAAAACTGTTTTTT
TRBJ2-1	-	-	TRBV7-9	CASSQSHNEQFF	TGTGCCAGCAGCCAATCCCACAATGAGCAGTTCTTC
TRBJ1-5	-	-	TRBV4-1	CASSQFAGAGNQPQHF	TGCGCCAGCAGCCAGTTCGCGGGGGCAGGCAATCAGCCCCAGCATTTT
TRBJ2-7	TRBD1	many	TRBV2	CASRRQGVSEEQYF	TGTGCCAGCAGACGACAGGGGGTGTCGGAAGAGCAGTACTTC
TRBJ2-1	-	-	TRBV7-2	CASSLDSLSEQFF	TGTGCCAGCAGCTTGGACTCCCTATCTGAGCAGTTCTTC
TRBJ2-7	TRBD2	many	TRBV7-8	CASSLVKKRGGLEQYF	TGTGCCAGCAGCTTAGTTAAAAAGCGGGGGGGCCTAGAGCAGTACTTC